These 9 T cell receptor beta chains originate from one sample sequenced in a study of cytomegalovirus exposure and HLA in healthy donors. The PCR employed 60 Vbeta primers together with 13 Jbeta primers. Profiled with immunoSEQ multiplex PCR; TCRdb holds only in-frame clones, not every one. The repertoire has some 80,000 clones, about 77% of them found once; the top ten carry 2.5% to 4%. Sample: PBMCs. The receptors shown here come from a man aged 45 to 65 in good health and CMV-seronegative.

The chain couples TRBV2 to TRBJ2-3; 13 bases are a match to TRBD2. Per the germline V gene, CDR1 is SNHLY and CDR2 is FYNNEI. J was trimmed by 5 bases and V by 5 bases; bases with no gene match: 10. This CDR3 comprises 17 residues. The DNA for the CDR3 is TGTGCCAGCAGTCCCCCATTGGGACTAGCGGGGAGAGATACGCAGTATTTT. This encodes CASSPPLGLAGRDTQYF.

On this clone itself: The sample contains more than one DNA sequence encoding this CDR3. The CDR3 here is CASSLVQNYGYTF. CDR3 in DNA: TGCGCCAGCAGCTTGGTTCAGAACTATGGCTACACCTTC. The chain has TRBV5-1 and TRBJ1-2; D call uncertain. Trimming took off 0 bases at V and 2 bases at J, with 5 bases between the two ends. CDR3 length: 13 residues. The germline gives CDR1 SGHRS, CDR2 YFSETQ.

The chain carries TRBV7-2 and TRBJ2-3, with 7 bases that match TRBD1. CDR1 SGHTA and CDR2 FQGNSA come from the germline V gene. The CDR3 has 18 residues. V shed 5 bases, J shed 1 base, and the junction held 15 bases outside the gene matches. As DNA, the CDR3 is TGTGCCAGCAGCGGAGCTCCCTACAGGGGCCGCGGCACAGATACGCAGTATTTT. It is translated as CASSGAPYRGRGTDTQYF.

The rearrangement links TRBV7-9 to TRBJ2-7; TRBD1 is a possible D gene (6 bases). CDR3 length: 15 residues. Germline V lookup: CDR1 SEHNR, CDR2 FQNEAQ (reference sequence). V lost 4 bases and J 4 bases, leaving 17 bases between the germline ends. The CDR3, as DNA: TGTGCCAGCAGCTACGAACAGGGAGATCGTTACGAGCAGTACTTC. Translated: CASSYEQGDRYEQYF.

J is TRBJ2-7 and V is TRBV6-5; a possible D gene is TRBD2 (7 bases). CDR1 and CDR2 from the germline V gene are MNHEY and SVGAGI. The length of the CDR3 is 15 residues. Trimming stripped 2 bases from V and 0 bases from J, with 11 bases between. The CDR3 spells CASSYQGTNSYEQYF. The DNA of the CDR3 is TGTGCCAGCAGTTACCAGGGGACTAACTCCTACGAGCAGTACTTC.

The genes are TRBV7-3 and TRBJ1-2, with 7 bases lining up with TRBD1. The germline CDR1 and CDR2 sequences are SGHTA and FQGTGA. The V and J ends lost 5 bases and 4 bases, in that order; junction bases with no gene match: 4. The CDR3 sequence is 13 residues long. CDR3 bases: TGTGCCAGCAGCCCGGGACAGATCTATGGCTACACCTTC. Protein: CASSPGQIYGYTF.

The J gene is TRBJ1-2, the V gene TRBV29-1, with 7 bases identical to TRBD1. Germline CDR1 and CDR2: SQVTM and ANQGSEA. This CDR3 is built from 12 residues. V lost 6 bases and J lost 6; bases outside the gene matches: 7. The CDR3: CSVYRGADGYTF. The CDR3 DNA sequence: TGCAGCGTCTACAGGGGAGCAGATGGCTACACCTTC. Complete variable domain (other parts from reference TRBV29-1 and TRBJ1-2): SAVISQKPSRDICQRGTSLTIQCQVDSQVTMMFWYRQQPGQSLTLIATANQGSEATYESGFVIDKFPISRPNLTFSTLTVSNMSPEDSSIYLCSVYRGADGYTFGSGTRLTVV.

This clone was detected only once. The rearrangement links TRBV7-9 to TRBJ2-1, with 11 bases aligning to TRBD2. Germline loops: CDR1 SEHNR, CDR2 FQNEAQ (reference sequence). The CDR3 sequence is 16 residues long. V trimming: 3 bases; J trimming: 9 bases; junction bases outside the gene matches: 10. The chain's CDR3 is CASSFSGGAPLGEQFF. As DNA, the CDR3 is TGTGCCAGCAGCTTTAGCGGGGGGGCCCCATTGGGTGAGCAGTTCTTC. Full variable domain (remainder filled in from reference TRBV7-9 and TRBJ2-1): DTGVSQNPRHKITKRGQNVTFRCDPISEHNRLYWYRQTLGQGPEFLTYFQNEAQLEKSRLLSDRFSAERPKGSFSTLEIQRTEQGDSAMYLCASSFSGGAPLGEQFFGPGTRLTVL.

The chain's CDR3 is CASSSETGYGYTF. CDR3 in DNA: TGCGCCAGCAGCTCCGAAACAGGGTATGGCTACACCTTC. This rearrangement joins TRBV5-1 to TRBJ1-2, with TRBD1 as a possible D gene (6 bases). The V end was cut by 3 bases, the J end by 5 bases, with 11 bases between. CDR3 length equals 13 residues. Germline V gives CDR1 SGHRS, CDR2 YFSETQ.